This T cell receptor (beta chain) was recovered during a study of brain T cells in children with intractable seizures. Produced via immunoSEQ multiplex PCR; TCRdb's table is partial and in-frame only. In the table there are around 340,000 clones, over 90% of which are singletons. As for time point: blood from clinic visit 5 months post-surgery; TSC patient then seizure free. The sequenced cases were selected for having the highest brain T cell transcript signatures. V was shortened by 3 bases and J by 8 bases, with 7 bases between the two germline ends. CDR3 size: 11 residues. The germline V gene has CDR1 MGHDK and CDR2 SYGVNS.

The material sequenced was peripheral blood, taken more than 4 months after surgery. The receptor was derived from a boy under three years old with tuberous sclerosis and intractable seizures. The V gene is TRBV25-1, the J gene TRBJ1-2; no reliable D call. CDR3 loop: CASSDYKGYTF. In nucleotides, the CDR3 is TGTGCCAGCAGTGATTACAAGGGCTACACCTTC.